The T cell receptor (beta chain) under discussion was sequenced for a study of shared clonotypes between healthy human individuals. Replicate PCRs were loaded with approximately 300 ng DNA from unsorted PBMC, around 30,000 T cell genomes. Clones were read by immunoSEQ multiplex PCR, and TCRdb kept only the in-frame ones, dropping some. The data show about 480,000 clones, less than 85% seen once. CDR3 length: 14 amino acids. Trimming removed 1 base at V and 6 bases at J, with 10 bases between. CDR1 and CDR2 from the germline V gene are SEHNR and FQNEAQ (reference sequence). The TCR originated in a woman in her 40s in good health. Some clones in this sample may be carry-over from other donors' samples. Sample: PBMCs. The chain employs TRBV7-9 and TRBJ2-1, with D possibly being TRBD1 or TRBD2 (5 bases each). CDR3 region: CASSLVRGANEQFF. CDR3 nucleotide sequence: TGTGCCAGCAGCTTAGTGAGGGGCGCCAATGAGCAGTTCTTC. Full variable domain (remainder filled in from reference TRBV7-9 and TRBJ2-1): DTGVSQNPRHKITKRGQNVTFRCDPISEHNRLYWYRQTLGQGPEFLTYFQNEAQLEKSRLLSDRFSAERPKGSFSTLEIQRTEQGDSAMYLCASSLVRGANEQFFGPGTRLTVL.